Here is one T cell receptor (beta chain) with its context. Its antigen is undetermined. TCRdb's table, derived via immunoSEQ multiplex PCR, lists solely in-frame clones and lacks some. The table lists around 50,000 clones, around 85% of them singletons. This sample was included in a study of T cell responses to AZD1222 COVID-19 vaccine. Study information: Second-dose recipients at about 4 or about 12 weeks were treated as one pooled group.

CDR1 is SGHKS and CDR2 is YYEKEE in the germline V gene (reference sequence). CDR3 size: 18 residues. After removal of 5 bases from V and 3 bases from J, the junction contained 15 bases not matched to a gene. Whole-study results and caveats: Spike-specific TCR breadth and depth both grew after two AZD1222 doses.

The input for sequencing was peripheral blood, taken on day 0 of AZD1222 vaccination. The clonotype originates from an adult in good health. The chain couples TRBV5-5 to TRBJ2-2, with 8 bases lining up with TRBD1. The CDR3 DNA is TGTGCCAGCAGGCCGGGACAGGTGAATAGTTTATACACCGGGGAGCTGTTTTTT. Translating it yields CASRPGQVNSLYTGELFF.